These 20 T cell receptor beta chains were all obtained from the same sample, sequenced in a study of Tregs in tolerant kidney transplant recipients. Recipients received nonmyeloablative bone marrow transplants from related graft donors, with transient mixed chimerism. Sequencing was performed with immunoSEQ multiplex PCR; in TCRdb, only in-frame clones are kept and a portion is missing. The sample features about 31,000 clones, with 1.8% in its top ten. Material: CD4+ T cells from blood (PBMCs), obtained 24 months after the transplant. The receptors here all came from a human patient who received a combined kidney and bone marrow transplant. Some T cells may be graft donor cells.

On this clone: The CDR3 end falls 3 residues outside the read, so it is completed with the germline J gene. V usage is TRBV5-1 and J usage is TRBJ2-1, with 8 nucleotides matching TRBD2. The germline V gene has CDR1 SGHRS and CDR2 YFSETQ. This CDR3 has 17 residues. V dropped 0 bases and J dropped 2; count of bases not matched to a gene: 7. CDR3 DNA, as far as it was read: TGCGCCAGCAGCTTGGGAGGGCTAGCGGGTACCTACAATGAG. This codes for CASSLGGLAGTYNE. The whole CDR3 sequence reads CASSLGGLAGTYNEQFF.

A word on this clone: The missing CDR3 end, 3 residues past where the read stops, is filled in from the germline J gene. This rearrangement joins TRBV29-1 to TRBJ2-7, with D tentatively TRBD1 (5 bases). Germline V gene lookup returns CDR1 SQVTM and CDR2 ANQGSEA. Between the trimmed V and J ends, which lost 1 base and 3 bases, there was a span of 7 bases. This CDR3 contains 12 residues. CDR3 residues: CSVEGQGYEQYF. The part of the CDR3 DNA that was read is TGCAGCGTTGAAGGGCAGGGCTACGAG.

Concerning this clone: The CDR3 end is not reached by the read, which stops 3 residues before it; the germline J gene fills it in. The chain joins TRBV29-1 to TRBJ2-3; maybe TRBD1 (6 bases). This CDR3 region has 14 residues. Germline-derived CDR1 and CDR2 are SQVTM and ANQGSEA. Trimming shortened V by 4 bases and J by 4 bases, and 15 bases separated the two germline ends. This CDR3 is CSVGAQGTSDTQYF. Partial CDR3 DNA: TGCAGCGTTGGGGCCCAGGGGACCTCAGATACG.

As for this clone: The read finishes 3 residues shy of the CDR3 end, and the germline J gene is used to complete it. This chain uses TRBV20-1 with TRBJ2-4; D possibly corresponds to TRBD2 (5 bases). Germline CDR1 and CDR2: DFQATT and SNEGSKA (reference sequence). The CDR3 is made up of 11 amino acids. The sequenced part of the CDR3 DNA is TGCAGCGCGGGCCCTAGGGACATT. Translated: CSAGPRDI. Given in full, the CDR3 is CSAGPRDIQYF.

Comments on this clone: The read gets to within 3 residues of the CDR3 end, and the germline J gene fills in the rest. The chain uses TRBV23-1 and TRBJ1-5; possible D gene TRBD1, 6 bases. TRBV23-1 is sorted into the ORF group, with uncertain function. This CDR3 region has 18 residues. V shed 0 bases and J shed 1 base, with 16 bases lying between them. Here the CDR3 reads CASSQSRGGAGSNQPQHF. CDR3 DNA (partial): TGCGCCAGCAGTCAATCTCGGGGGGGGGCAGGGAGCAATCAGCCC.

As to this clone: The read is 3 residues too short to cover the CDR3 end, so that end is filled in from the germline J gene. The V gene is TRBV2, the J gene TRBJ1-1; TRBD1 might be the D (6 bases). The germline V gene has CDR1 SNHLY and CDR2 FYNNEI. The ends were cut back, 7 bases at V and 1 base at J, with 10 bases in the middle. This CDR3 spans 13 amino acids. The DNA read from the CDR3 is TGTGCCAGCACTCCGGACAGGAACACTGAA. Its protein is CASTPDRNTE. In full, the CDR3 is CASTPDRNTEAFF.

Worth noting for this clone: The sequenced fragment ends 3 residues before the CDR3 boundary, so the rest is inferred from the germline J gene. This chain connects TRBV14 to TRBJ2-5; TRBD2 might be the D (6 bases). Germline CDR1 reads SGHDN; CDR2 reads FVKESK. V was cut by 4 bases and J by 0 bases, with 21 bases left in between. The CDR3 is 18 amino acids. The DNA read from the CDR3 is TGTGCCAGCAGCCCGTCGTCGGGTAAGCGGGTGTACCAAGAGACC. Translating gives CASSPSSGKRVYQET. The complete CDR3 sequence is CASSPSSGKRVYQETQYF.

Turning to this clone: The read is 3 residues too short to cover the CDR3 end, so that end is filled in from the germline J gene. The chain joins TRBV28 to TRBJ1-5; 8 positions agree with TRBD1. V lost 6 bases and J lost 7; bases outside the gene matches: 5. The germline gives CDR1 MDHEN, CDR2 SYDVKM. This CDR3 comprises 13 residues. Incomplete CDR3 DNA: TGTGCCAGCAGGGACAGGGCGGACCAGCCC. It specifies CASRDRADQP. The full CDR3 is CASRDRADQPQHF. Full variable domain (remainder filled in from reference TRBV28 and TRBJ1-5): DVKVTQSSRYLVKRTGEKVFLECVQDMDHENMFWYRQDPGLGLRLIYFSYDVKMKEKGDIPEGYSVSREKKERFSLILESASTNQTSMYLCASRDRADQPQHFGDGTRLSIL.

CDR3 DNA (partial): TGCAGTGCTAGAAGGACAGGGGGTAACTACGAG. Translation gives CSARRTGGNYE. The full CDR3 sequence reads CSARRTGGNYEQYF. The chain combines TRBV20-1 with TRBJ2-7, with 10 bases fitting TRBD1. The missing CDR3 end, 3 residues past where the read stops, is filled in from the germline J gene. Germline V gene data show CDR1 as DFQATT and CDR2 as SNEGSKA (reference sequence). The V segment lost 2 bases and the J segment 3 bases; nucleotides outside the gene matches: 4. The CDR3 has 14 residues.

In the case of this clone: The read ends 3 residues before the CDR3 terminus; that terminus is restored from the germline J gene. The chain uses TRBV30 and TRBJ2-2; TRBD1 matches at 8 bases. V dropped 5 bases and J dropped 3; count of bases not matched to a gene: 5. Per the germline V gene, CDR1 is GTSNPN and CDR2 is SVGIG (reference sequence). The CDR3 contains 14 residues. The sequenced part of the CDR3 DNA is TGTGCCTGGCGGACAGGGTCTGACACCGGGGAG. This sequence encodes CAWRTGSDTGE. The complete CDR3 sequence is CAWRTGSDTGELFF.

In regard to this clone: The read terminates 3 residues ahead of where the CDR3 ends, so the germline J gene completes it. V is TRBV10-3 and J is TRBJ2-7; TRBD1 is a possible D gene (6 bases). CDR1 and CDR2 from the germline V gene are ENHRY and SYGVKD. Trimming stripped 11 bases from V and 1 base from J, with 15 bases between. The CDR3 runs to 13 residues. The CDR3 region is CAASTGLSYEQYF. Partial CDR3 DNA: TGTGCCGCATCTACAGGGTTGTCCTACGAG.

In regard to this clone: The read falls 3 residues short of the CDR3 end, and the missing part is taken from the germline J gene. The chain is built from TRBV7-2 and TRBJ2-5, with D possibly being TRBD2 (7 bases). The CDR3 consists of 16 residues. The germline V gene has CDR1 SGHTA and CDR2 FQGNSA. Trimming took 0 bases from V and 2 from J, leaving 13 bases between them. The sequenced CDR3 bases are TGTGCCAGCAGCTTAGCGGGGGGGGGCTGGCAAGAGACC. It is translated as CASSLAGGGWQET. The CDR3 in its entirety is CASSLAGGGWQETQYF.

To note about this clone: The observed sequence ends 3 residues before the CDR3 terminus, with the missing tail filled in from the germline J gene. The rearrangement joins TRBV5-8 to TRBJ1-2, with 10 bases fitting TRBD1. The CDR3 is 15 amino acids. Germline V gene lookup returns CDR1 SGHTS and CDR2 YDEGEE. After removal of 4 bases from V and 3 bases from J, the junction contained 6 bases not matched to a gene. The covered CDR3 bases are TGTGCCAGCAGCCTGTCGGGACAGGGGTACTATGGC. It is translated as CASSLSGQGYYG. The CDR3 as a whole reads CASSLSGQGYYGYTF.

This clone is called medium-sized based on its frequency. The read gets to within 3 residues of the CDR3 end, and the germline J gene fills in the rest. The chain links TRBV2 to TRBJ2-7; a weak D match, TRBD1 (5 bases). CDR3 size: 14 residues. Per the germline V gene, CDR1 is SNHLY and CDR2 is FYNNEI. Trimming took off 6 bases at V and 0 bases at J, with 12 bases between the two ends. CDR3 amino acids: CASRRTLSSYEQYF. The part of the CDR3 DNA that was read is TGTGCCAGCAGAAGGACACTAAGCTCCTACGAG.

A word on this clone: From the germline J gene comes the end of the CDR3, since the read stops 3 residues before it. V and J are TRBV3-1 (or the pseudogene TRBV3-2) and TRBJ1-1, with D possibly matching TRBD1 (5 bases). The ends were cut back, 1 base at V and 0 bases at J, with 15 bases in the middle. This CDR3 contains 17 residues. Germline CDR1 and CDR2: LGHDT and YNNKEL (reference sequence). The CDR3 sequence: CASSQVSGNLMNTEAFF. The CDR3 DNA, read in part, is TGTGCCAGCAGCCAAGTATCAGGGAATCTCATGAACACTGAA.

Note on this clone: The read terminates 3 residues ahead of where the CDR3 ends, so the germline J gene completes it. This chain connects TRBV18 to TRBJ1-2; TRBD1 aligns across 8 bases. The germline V gene has CDR1 KGHSH and CDR2 LQKENI. With V trimmed by 5 bases and J by 6 bases, 2 bases remained unmatched. This CDR3 region has 12 residues. CDR3 bases read: TGTGCCAGCTCAGCGGGACAGGATGGC. Its protein product is CASSAGQDG. The complete CDR3 sequence is CASSAGQDGYTF.

As concerns this clone: Sequencing ends 3 residues short of the CDR3 end; the germline J gene provides the rest. The J gene is TRBJ1-5, the V gene TRBV7-2; no clear D gene. Germline values: CDR1 SGHTA, CDR2 FQGNSA. This CDR3 has 12 residues. The V end was cut by 1 base, the J end by 7 bases, with 5 bases between. The CDR3 here is CASSLGGQPQHF. The part of the CDR3 DNA that was read is TGTGCCAGCAGCTTAGGCGGCCAGCCC. Drawing the rest from reference TRBV7-2 and TRBJ1-5, the complete variable domain is GAGVSQSPSNKVTEKGKDVELRCDPISGHTALYWYRQSLGQGLEFLIYFQGNSAPDKSGLPSDRFSAERTGGSVSTLTIQRTQQEDSAVYLCASSLGGQPQHFGDGTRLSIL.

To note about this clone: The CDR3 goes on 3 residues after the read ends, and that part is filled in from the germline J gene. The chain is built from TRBV28 and TRBJ1-2, with 11 bases aligning to TRBD1. The CDR3 contains 16 residues. Trimming at V came to 4 bases and at J to 2 bases, leaving 6 bases not matched to a gene. From germline, CDR1 is MDHEN and CDR2 SYDVKM. The sequenced part of the CDR3 DNA is TGTGCCAGCAGTTCCCCATGGGACAGGGGGAACTATGGC. Its protein product is CASSSPWDRGNYG. The entire CDR3 protein reads CASSSPWDRGNYGYTF.

Points on this clone: The CDR3 goes on 3 residues after the read ends, and that part is filled in from the germline J gene. V and J are TRBV6-1 and TRBJ2-7, with 9 bases aligning to TRBD1. The CDR3 has 14 amino acids. After removal of 3 bases from V and 3 bases from J, the junction contained 3 bases not matched to a gene. CDR1 is MNHNS and CDR2 is SASEGT in the germline V gene. The CDR3 DNA, read in part, is TGTGCCAGCAGTGATGGGGACAGGGACTACGAG. As protein: CASSDGDRDYE. The whole CDR3 region reads CASSDGDRDYEQYF.

In regard to this clone: The read ends 3 residues shy of where the CDR3 ends; the end is completed using the germline J gene. The chain recombines TRBV11-1 with TRBJ1-1; perhaps TRBD1 as D (6 bases). Germline assignment: CDR1 SGHAT and CDR2 FQDESV (reference sequence). Trimming removed 1 base at V and 0 bases at J, with 6 bases between. This CDR3 is 14 amino acids long. The CDR3 is CASSLDRVNTEAFF. The part of the CDR3 DNA that was read is TGTGCCAGCAGCTTAGACAGGGTGAACACTGAA. The entire variable domain, with the rest obtained from reference TRBV11-1 and TRBJ1-1, is as follows: EAEVAQSPRYKITEKSQAVAFWCDPISGHATLYWYRQILGQGPELLVQFQDESVVDDSQLPKDRFSAERLKGVDSTLKIQPAELGDSAMYLCASSLDRVNTEAFFGQGTRLTVV.